A selection of T cell receptor beta chains follows, all from one sample in a study of blood T cell repertoires in COVID-19. The data were produced by immunoSEQ multiplex PCR, yet TCRdb's version contains in-frame clones alone and is incomplete. The sample contains 100,000 to 150,000 clones, less than 90% of which appear only once. The sequenced sample was peripheral blood. These receptors all come from a man at least 80 years old with active or convalescent COVID-19. CDR3s include the opening cysteine and the closing phenylalanine or tryptophan. The order of the fields is V gene, J gene, clone size, D gene, CDR3 DNA, CDR3 protein. The D gene is left open where the match is weak. The size of a clone is reported for some rows only, either as once, few or many, or as a class for expanded clones.

TRBV11-1	TRBJ1-1	.	TRBD1	TGTGCCAGCAGCTTTCAGGCAGGGGGCACTGAAGCTTTCTTT	CASSFQAGGTEAFF
TRBV6-5	TRBJ1-6	.	.	TGTGCCAGCAGTTACTCGGGGGGGCAGGGTAATTCACCCCTCCACTTT	CASSYSGGQGNSPLHF
TRBV5-1	TRBJ2-7	.	.	TGCGCCAGCAGCTTGGAGGCAGGCGGTAAGGGGAACTACGAGCAGTACTTC	CASSLEAGGKGNYEQYF
TRBV29-1	TRBJ2-3	.	.	TGCAGCGCTGTTAGCGGCTCGAGCACAGATACGCAGTATTTT	CSAVSGSSTDTQYF
TRBV5-5	TRBJ1-2	.	.	TGTGCCAGCAGTCTTACCGGGACATCCGGGGGCTACACCTTC	CASSLTGTSGGYTF
TRBV11-1	TRBJ1-1	.	TRBD1	TGTGCCAGCAGGCTACAGGGGACGAACACTGAAGCTTTCTTT	CASRLQGTNTEAFF
TRBV19	TRBJ1-4	few	.	TGTGCCAGTAGTACGACAAGGGGGAATGAAAAACTGTTTTTT	CASSTTRGNEKLFF
TRBV10-3	TRBJ2-5	.	TRBD2	TGTGCCATCAGTGAGTCTAGGGGAGGGGAGACCCAGTACTTC	CAISESRGGETQYF
TRBV19	TRBJ1-1	.	TRBD1	TGTGCCACATCATTCCGGGACAGGGACACTGAAGCTTTCTTT	CATSFRDRDTEAFF
TRBV2	TRBJ2-3	.	.	TGTGCCAGCAGTGAAGCGCTTGCGGGTAGATCAGATACGCAGTATTTT	CASSEALAGRSDTQYF
TRBV11-2	TRBJ1-2	.	.	TGTGCCAGCAGCCCCCGACTAAATGGCTACACCTTC	CASSPRLNGYTF
TRBV29-1	TRBJ2-5	.	.	TGCAGCGTTCTCCGGGAAGGCGAGACCCAGTACTTC	CSVLREGETQYF
TRBV15	TRBJ1-3	.	.	TGTGCCACCAGCAGAGAGGGACTTAACACTGGAAACACCATATATTTT	CATSREGLNTGNTIYF
TRBV11-2	TRBJ2-3	once	TRBD2	TGTGCCAGCAGCTTAAGGTTAGGGTCAAGCGGGAGGCGCGCAGATACGCAGTATTTT	CASSLRLGSSGRRADTQYF
TRBV6-5	TRBJ2-5	once	TRBD1	TGTGCCAGCAGAGCGGACAGGCGAGAGACCCAGTACTTC	CASRADRRETQYF
TRBV2	TRBJ2-1	.	.	TGTGCCAGCAGTGACGGACTCCTGGCCTGGGGCAATGAGCAGTTCTTC	CASSDGLLAWGNEQFF
TRBV20-1	TRBJ2-5	.	TRBD2	TGCAGTGCTAGTGGTCCGGGGGGCCAAGAGACCCAGTACTTC	CSASGPGGQETQYF
TRBV27	TRBJ2-4	.	.	TGTGCCAGCAGTTTATATAAAGCCAAAAACATTCAGTACTTC	CASSLYKAKNIQYF
TRBV10-3	TRBJ2-1	.	TRBD2	TGTGCCATCAGTGGACTAGCGGGGGGGGACGAGCAGTTCTTC	CAISGLAGGDEQFF
TRBV14	TRBJ2-3	.	.	TGTGCCAGCAGCCAAAACATGGCGGCCGTCACAGATACGCAGTATTTT	CASSQNMAAVTDTQYF
TRBV5-4	TRBJ1-5	.	.	TGTGCCAGCAGCGAAGGGGGTTACGGCAATCAGCCCCAGCATTTT	CASSEGGYGNQPQHF
TRBV7-9	TRBJ1-1	.	TRBD1	TGTGCCAGCAGCCCCAGGGGGCGCGGGGAGAACACTGAAGCTTTCTTT	CASSPRGRGENTEAFF
TRBV7-9	TRBJ2-3	.	.	TGTGCCAGCAGCTTAGACCTCGGGGTTGCAGATACGCAGTATTTT	CASSLDLGVADTQYF
TRBV6-5	TRBJ1-6	.	.	TGTGCCAGCAGAAGGAGCTCCTATAATTCACCCCTCCACTTT	CASRRSSYNSPLHF
TRBV5-1	TRBJ2-7	.	.	TGCGCCAGCAGCTTAACTGGACAGGCGGGAATTGGGGGCGAATACGAGCAGTACTTC	CASSLTGQAGIGGEYEQYF
TRBV23-1	TRBJ2-5	once	TRBD1	TGCGCCAGCAGTCAGACCAGGGACAGGGTTAAGTTCGAGACCCAGTACTTC	CASSQTRDRVKFETQYF
TRBV3-1/TRBV3-2	TRBJ1-5	.	.	TGTGCCAGCAGCCAAGATGTACAGAATCAGCCCCAGCATTTT	CASSQDVQNQPQHF
TRBV7-9	TRBJ2-3	once	.	TGTGCCAGCAGTCTCCGAGGAACGGTGCAGTATTTT	CASSLRGTVQYF
TRBV6-5	TRBJ1-5	.	TRBD1	TGTGCCAGCGGGACAGACCGTCTGGGGCAGCCCCAGCATTTT	CASGTDRLGQPQHF
TRBV2	TRBJ1-2	.	TRBD1	TGTGCCATTCAGGGGGCTCACTATGGCTACACCTTC	CAIQGAHYGYTF
TRBV9	TRBJ1-3	.	.	TGTGCCAGCAGCGTACAAGCGGCTGGAAACACCATATATTTT	CASSVQAAGNTIYF
TRBV19	TRBJ1-5	.	.	TGTGCCAGTCAGGTCGGGGGTCAGCCCCAGCATTTT	CASQVGGQPQHF
TRBV3-1/TRBV3-2	TRBJ2-2	.	TRBD1	TGTGCCAGCAGCACAGGGGCGGCCACCGGGGAGCTGTTTTTT	CASSTGAATGELFF
TRBV7-6	TRBJ2-4	.	TRBD1	TGTGCCAGCTCACCAGGGGGCAAAGACATTCAGTACTTC	CASSPGGKDIQYF
TRBV28	TRBJ2-7	.	.	TGTGCCAGCAGTTTATTTGGAGGGAGCAGGAACGAGCAGTACTTC	CASSLFGGSRNEQYF
TRBV10-3	TRBJ1-1	.	.	TGTGCCATCAGTGACTTGGCTAGCAACACTGAAGCTTTCTTT	CAISDLASNTEAFF
TRBV6-5	TRBJ2-7	.	.	TGTGCCAGCAGTTACCAGGGTTCCCACGAGCAGTACTTC	CASSYQGSHEQYF
TRBV7-8	TRBJ1-1	.	.	TGTGCCAGCAGCTTAAGCTATGGAGGGAACACTGAAGCTTTCTTT	CASSLSYGGNTEAFF
TRBV29-1	TRBJ2-7	.	TRBD2	TGCAGCGCCTTAGCGGGAGGGCCTAAGTGGGTCGTCCACGAGCAGTACTTC	CSALAGGPKWVVHEQYF
TRBV6-5	TRBJ1-1	.	TRBD1	TGTGCCAGCAGCTCAACAAACAGGGGAAACACTGAAGCTTTCTTT	CASSSTNRGNTEAFF
TRBV3-1/TRBV3-2	TRBJ2-7	.	.	TGTGCCAGCAGCCAAGGGGGGGGCCAATACGAGCAGTACTTC	CASSQGGGQYEQYF
TRBV19	TRBJ1-2	.	.	TGTGCCAGTAGTAGCGGGGGCAAGACTGACTACACCTTC	CASSSGGKTDYTF
TRBV11-1	TRBJ2-3	once	.	TGTGCCAGCAGCTTAAATGGGCCCCTCCTCACAGATACGCAGTATTTT	CASSLNGPLLTDTQYF
TRBV12-3/TRBV12-4	TRBJ1-2	.	TRBD1	TGTGCCAGTCTCAGGGGGCTGGAAGGCTACACCTTC	CASLRGLEGYTF
TRBV11-2	TRBJ2-7	.	TRBD1	TGTGCCAGCAGCTTAGTTGGGGCCGGGACAGGGACCTACGAGCAGTACTTC	CASSLVGAGTGTYEQYF
TRBV7-7	TRBJ1-1	.	.	TGTGCCAGCAGCTTAGACAGGAACACTGAAGCTTTCTTT	CASSLDRNTEAFF
TRBV24-1	TRBJ2-1	.	TRBD1	TGTGCCACCAGTGATCCCTCCGGGACAGGGGGCAATGAGCAGTTCTTC	CATSDPSGTGGNEQFF
TRBV5-1	TRBJ2-1	.	TRBD1	TGCGCCAGCAGCTTGGGACAGGGGTATGTCAATGAGCAGTTCTTC	CASSLGQGYVNEQFF
TRBV29-1	TRBJ1-2	.	TRBD1	TGCAGCGTTGGCGTCTGGCAGGGGGCAGAGGGCTACACCTTC	CSVGVWQGAEGYTF
TRBV7-9	TRBJ1-6	.	TRBD1	TGTGCCAGCACCTGGGACAGCGGGAATTCACCCCTCCACTTT	CASTWDSGNSPLHF
TRBV5-6	TRBJ2-1	.	.	TGTGCCAGCAGCTTGCAGTCGTTTGGAGCAAATGAGCAGTTCTTC	CASSLQSFGANEQFF
TRBV7-3	TRBJ2-7	.	TRBD1	TGTGCCAGCAGCTCCGACAGGGGGTACGAGCAGTACTTC	CASSSDRGYEQYF
TRBV18	TRBJ1-1	.	.	TGTGCCAGCTCACCCCTTAACACTGAAGCTTTCTTT	CASSPLNTEAFF
TRBV6-1	TRBJ1-5	.	.	TGTGCCAGCAGTGAGGCAGGGGTGAGCAATCAGCCCCAGCATTTT	CASSEAGVSNQPQHF
TRBV19	TRBJ2-2	.	.	TGTGCCAGTAGTATCACACCAGACAGGACGGCCGGGGAGCTGTTTTTT	CASSITPDRTAGELFF
TRBV4-2	TRBJ2-7	.	TRBD2	TGTGCCAGCAGCCAAGAAATAGCGGGGGCAGCGGTATCCTACGAGCAGTACTTC	CASSQEIAGAAVSYEQYF
TRBV7-9	TRBJ1-1	.	.	TGTGCCAGCAGCTTCAACGATCGCGGTCCTGAAGCTTTCTTT	CASSFNDRGPEAFF
TRBV6-5	TRBJ2-1	few	.	TGTGCCAGCACTACCTCCGGGGGGCGCTACAATGAGCAGTTCTTC	CASTTSGGRYNEQFF
TRBV2	TRBJ1-5	.	TRBD1	TGTGCCAGCGAGAAGGACAGGGGGGGCAATCAGCCCCAGCATTTT	CASEKDRGGNQPQHF